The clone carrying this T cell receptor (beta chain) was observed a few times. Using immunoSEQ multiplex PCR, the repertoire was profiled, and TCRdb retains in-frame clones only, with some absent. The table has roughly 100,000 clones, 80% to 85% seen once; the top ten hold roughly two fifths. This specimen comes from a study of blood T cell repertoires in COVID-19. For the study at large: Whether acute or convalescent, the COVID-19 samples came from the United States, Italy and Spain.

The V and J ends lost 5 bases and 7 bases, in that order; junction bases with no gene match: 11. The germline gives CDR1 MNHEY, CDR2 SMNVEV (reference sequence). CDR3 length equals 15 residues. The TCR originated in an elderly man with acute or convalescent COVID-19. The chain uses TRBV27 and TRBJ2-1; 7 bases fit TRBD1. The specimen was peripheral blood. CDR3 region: CASSTYRGEINEQFF. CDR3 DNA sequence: TGTGCCAGCAGTACCTACAGGGGCGAGATAAATGAGCAGTTCTTC.